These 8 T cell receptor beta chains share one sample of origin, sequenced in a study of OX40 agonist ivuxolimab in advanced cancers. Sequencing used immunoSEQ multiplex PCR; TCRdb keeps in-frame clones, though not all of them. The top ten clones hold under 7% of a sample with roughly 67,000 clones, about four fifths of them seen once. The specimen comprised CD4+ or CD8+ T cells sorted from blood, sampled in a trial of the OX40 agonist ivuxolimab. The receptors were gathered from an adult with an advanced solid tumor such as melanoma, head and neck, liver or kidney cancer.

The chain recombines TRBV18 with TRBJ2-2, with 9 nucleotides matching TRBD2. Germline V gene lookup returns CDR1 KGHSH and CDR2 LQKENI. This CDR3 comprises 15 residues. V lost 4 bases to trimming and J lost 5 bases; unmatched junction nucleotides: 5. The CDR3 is CASSRGLAPTGELFF. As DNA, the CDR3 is TGTGCCAGCTCACGTGGACTAGCGCCGACCGGGGAGCTGTTTTTT.

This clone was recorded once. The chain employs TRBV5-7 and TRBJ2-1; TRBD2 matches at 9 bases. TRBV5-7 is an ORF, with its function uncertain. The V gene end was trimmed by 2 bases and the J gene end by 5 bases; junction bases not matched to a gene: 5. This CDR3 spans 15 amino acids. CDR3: CASSFWRLADNEQFF. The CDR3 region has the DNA TGTGCCAGCAGCTTTTGGCGACTAGCGGACAATGAGCAGTTCTTC.

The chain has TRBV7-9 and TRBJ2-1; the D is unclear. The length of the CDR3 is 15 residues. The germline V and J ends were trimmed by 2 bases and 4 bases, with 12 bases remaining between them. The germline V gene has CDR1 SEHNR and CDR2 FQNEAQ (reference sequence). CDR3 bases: TGTGCCAGCAGCTTAACCCCCTTGGGATACAATGAGCAGTTCTTC. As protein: CASSLTPLGYNEQFF.

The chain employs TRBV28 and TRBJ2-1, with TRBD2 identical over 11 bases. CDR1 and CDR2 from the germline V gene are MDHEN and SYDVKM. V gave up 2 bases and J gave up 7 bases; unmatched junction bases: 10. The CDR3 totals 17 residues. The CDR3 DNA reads TGTGCCAGCAGTTTAGTTAGCGGGGGGGCCCTGGGGAATGAGCAGTTCTTC. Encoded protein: CASSLVSGGALGNEQFF.

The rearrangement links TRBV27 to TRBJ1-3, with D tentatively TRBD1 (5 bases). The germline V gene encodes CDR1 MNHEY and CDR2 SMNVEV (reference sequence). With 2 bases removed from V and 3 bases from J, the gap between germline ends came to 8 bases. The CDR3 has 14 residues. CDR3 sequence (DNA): TGTGCCAGCAGTTTAGGAGGGGTTGGAAACACCATATATTTT. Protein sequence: CASSLGGVGNTIYF.

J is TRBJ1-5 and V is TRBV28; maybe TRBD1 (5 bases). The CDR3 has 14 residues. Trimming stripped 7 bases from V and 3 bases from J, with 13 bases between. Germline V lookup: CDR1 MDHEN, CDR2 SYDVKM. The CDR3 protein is CASTGGGTNQPQHF. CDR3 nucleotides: TGTGCCAGCACCGGGGGGGGTACCAATCAGCCCCAGCATTTT.

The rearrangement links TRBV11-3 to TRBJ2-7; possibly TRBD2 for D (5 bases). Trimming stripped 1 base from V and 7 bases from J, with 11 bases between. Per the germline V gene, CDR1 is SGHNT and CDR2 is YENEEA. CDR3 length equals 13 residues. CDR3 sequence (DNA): TGTGCCAGCAGCTTAGGCCCCCGGGGAGAGCAGTACGTC. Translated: CASSLGPRGEQYV.

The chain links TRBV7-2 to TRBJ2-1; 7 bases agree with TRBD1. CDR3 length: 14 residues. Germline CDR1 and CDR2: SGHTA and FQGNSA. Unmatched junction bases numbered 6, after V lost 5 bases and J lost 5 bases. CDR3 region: CASSPRQGNNEQFF. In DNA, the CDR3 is TGTGCCAGCAGCCCAAGACAGGGCAACAATGAGCAGTTCTTC.